This T cell receptor (beta chain) was recovered during a study of blood T cell repertoires in COVID-19. Study-wide background: Donors in the United States, Italy and Spain gave samples during acute or convalescent COVID-19. Sample material is recorded as cDNA or gDNA derived from T cells, B-cell-depleted T cells, or PBMCs.

Repertoires were generated with immunoSEQ multiplex PCR, while TCRdb's copy carries only in-frame clones and drops some. The profile shows 45,000 to 60,000 clones, approximately 82% of them singletons. Germline CDR1 is SGDLS and CDR2 is YYNGEE. V lost 0 bases to trimming and J lost 0 bases, with 16 bases between them. This CDR3 is 18 amino acids long. This TCR came from a woman aged 80 or over with acute or convalescent COVID-19. The sample taken for sequencing was peripheral blood. This sequence joins TRBV9 and TRBJ1-3; D unclear. DNA of the CDR3: TGTGCCAGCAGCGTAGCCCCTAGCGGCCCCGACTCTGGAAACACCATATATTTT. Residues: CASSVAPSGPDSGNTIYF.